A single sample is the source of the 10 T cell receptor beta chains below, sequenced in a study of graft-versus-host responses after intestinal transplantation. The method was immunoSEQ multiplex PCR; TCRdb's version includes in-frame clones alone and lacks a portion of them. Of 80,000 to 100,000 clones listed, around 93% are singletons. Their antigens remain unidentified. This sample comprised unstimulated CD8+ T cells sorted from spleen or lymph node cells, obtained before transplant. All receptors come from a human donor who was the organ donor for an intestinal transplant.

The CDR3 DNA reads as TGTGCCAGCACTGGACAGGGGAACACTGAAGCTTTCTTT. Its translation: CASTGQGNTEAFF. The J gene is TRBJ1-1, the V gene TRBV27, with 8 bases matching TRBD1. V dropped 7 bases and J dropped 1; count of bases not matched to a gene: 2. Germline CDR1 reads MNHEY; CDR2 reads SMNVEV (reference sequence). The CDR3 spans 13 residues.

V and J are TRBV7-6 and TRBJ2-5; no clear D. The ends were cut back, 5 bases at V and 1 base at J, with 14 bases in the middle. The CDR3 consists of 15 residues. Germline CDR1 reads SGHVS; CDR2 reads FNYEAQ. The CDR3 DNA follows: TGTGCCAGCAGCCCCCGAAGTCAGTTCCAAGAGACCCAGTACTTC. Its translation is CASSPRSQFQETQYF.

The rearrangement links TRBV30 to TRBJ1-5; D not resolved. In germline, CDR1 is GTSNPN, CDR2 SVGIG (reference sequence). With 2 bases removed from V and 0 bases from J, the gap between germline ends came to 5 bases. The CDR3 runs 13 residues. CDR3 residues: CAWSPGSNQPQHF. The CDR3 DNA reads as TGTGCCTGGAGTCCCGGTAGCAATCAGCCCCAGCATTTT.

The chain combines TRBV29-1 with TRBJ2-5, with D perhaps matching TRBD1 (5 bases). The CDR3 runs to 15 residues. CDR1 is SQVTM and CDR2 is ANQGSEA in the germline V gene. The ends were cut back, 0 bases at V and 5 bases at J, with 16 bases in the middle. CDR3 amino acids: CSVEDLGVEWETQYF. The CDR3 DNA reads TGCAGCGTTGAAGATCTAGGGGTTGAATGGGAGACCCAGTACTTC.

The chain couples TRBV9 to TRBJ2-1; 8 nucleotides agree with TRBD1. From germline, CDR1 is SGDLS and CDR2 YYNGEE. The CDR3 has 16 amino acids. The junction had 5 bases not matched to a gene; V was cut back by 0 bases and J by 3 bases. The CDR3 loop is CASSVDAGGVYNEQFF. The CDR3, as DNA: TGTGCCAGCAGCGTAGACGCAGGGGGCGTCTACAATGAGCAGTTCTTC.

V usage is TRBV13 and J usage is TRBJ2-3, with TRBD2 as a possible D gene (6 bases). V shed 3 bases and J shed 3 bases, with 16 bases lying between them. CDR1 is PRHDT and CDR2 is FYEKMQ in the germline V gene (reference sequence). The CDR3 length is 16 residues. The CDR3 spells CASSFTWGEGTDTQYF. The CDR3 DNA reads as TGTGCCAGCAGCTTTACTTGGGGGGAAGGGACAGATACGCAGTATTTT.

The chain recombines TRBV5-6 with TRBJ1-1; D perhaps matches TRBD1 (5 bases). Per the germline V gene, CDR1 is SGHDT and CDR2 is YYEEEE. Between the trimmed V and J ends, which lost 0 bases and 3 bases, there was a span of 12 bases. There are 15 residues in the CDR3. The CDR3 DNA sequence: TGTGCCAGCAGCTTGGGAGGGACGGGGGACACTGAAGCTTTCTTT. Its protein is CASSLGGTGDTEAFF.

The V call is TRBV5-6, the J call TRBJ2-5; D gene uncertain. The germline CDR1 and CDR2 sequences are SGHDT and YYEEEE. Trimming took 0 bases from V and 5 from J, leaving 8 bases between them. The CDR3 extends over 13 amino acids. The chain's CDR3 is CASSLAMEETQYF. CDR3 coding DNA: TGTGCCAGCAGCTTGGCGATGGAGGAGACCCAGTACTTC.

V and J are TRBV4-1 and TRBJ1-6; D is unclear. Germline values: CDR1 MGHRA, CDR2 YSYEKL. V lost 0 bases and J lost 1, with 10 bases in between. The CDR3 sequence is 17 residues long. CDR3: CASSQEAGGSYNSPLHF. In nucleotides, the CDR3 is TGCGCCAGCAGCCAAGAGGCAGGTGGTTCCTATAATTCACCCCTCCACTTT.

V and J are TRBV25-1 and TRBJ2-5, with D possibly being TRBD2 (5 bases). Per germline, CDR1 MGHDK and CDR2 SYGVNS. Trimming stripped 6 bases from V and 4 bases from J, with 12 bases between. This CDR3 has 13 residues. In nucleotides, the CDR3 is TGTGCCAGCAGACGGACCGCGGGAGAGACCCAGTACTTC. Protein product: CASRRTAGETQYF.